Listed below are T cell receptor beta chains from one sample, sequenced in a study of blood T cells in healthy people across ages. TCRdb re-called the 5' RACE reads with MiXCR, one entry per CDR3 protein. The repertoire holds about 560,000 distinct CDR3 sequences, with roughly a quarter as singletons. These sequences were also reported in another study, on T cells of mothers and their children.

Sequencing was done on a sample of blood. The receptors come from a boy aged 2 to 10 in good health. Both conserved end residues are part of each CDR3. A D gene is named only where the DNA matches it firmly. Expanded clones get a size class; other rows say once, few or many, or leave the size out.

J gene	V gene	CDR3 length	clone size	D gene	CDR3 DNA	CDR3 protein
TRBJ2-7	TRBV27	14	NA	NA	TGTGCCAGCAGTCACGCCCGCCAGGGTTACGAGCAGTACTTC	CASSHARQGYEQYF
TRBJ2-5	TRBV2	15	few	NA	TGTGCCAGCCGAGTCCGGGGTTTGAGGCAAGAGACCCAGTACTTC	CASRVRGLRQETQYF
TRBJ2-5	TRBV7-8	19	NA	TRBD2	TGTGCCAGCAGCTTAGCGGTTGGTCGGGCTAGCGGGAACGAAGAGACCCAGTACTTC	CASSLAVGRASGNEETQYF
TRBJ2-7	TRBV20-1	16	NA	TRBD2	TGCAGTGCTAGAGATTGGCGGCGGGGGAACACTTACGAGCAGTACTTC	CSARDWRRGNTYEQYF
TRBJ2-2	TRBV10-2	15	NA	TRBD1	TGCGCCAGCATCCCGACAGGGTTAGGAGCCGGGGAGCTGTTTTTT	CASIPTGLGAGELFF
TRBJ2-1	TRBV20-1	16	few	TRBD2	TGCAGTGCGCTACGGACTGGCGGGAGGGCCTACAATGAGCAGTTCTTC	CSALRTGGRAYNEQFF
TRBJ2-7	TRBV7-2	16	few	NA	TGTGCCAGCAGCTCGACACCGGGACCCGTCTTTGGAGAGCAGTACTTC	CASSSTPGPVFGEQYF
TRBJ2-5	TRBV6-5	16	NA	NA	TGTGCCAGCAGTTACTCTCAGGACCCGGCGGGAGAGACCCAGTACTTC	CASSYSQDPAGETQYF
TRBJ1-2	TRBV7-8	16	NA	NA	TGTGCCAGCAGCAGCTGGACTAAACAGAGAAACTATGGCTACACCTTC	CASSSWTKQRNYGYTF
TRBJ1-1	TRBV20-1	14	many	NA	TGCAGTGCTAGAGCTGCTCAATTGAACACTGAAGCTTTCTTT	CSARAAQLNTEAFF
TRBJ2-7	TRBV4-1	15	NA	NA	TGCGCCAGCAGCCAAGTTGAGGTAGGCACCTACGAGCAGTACTTC	CASSQVEVGTYEQYF
TRBJ2-1	TRBV29-1	13	few	NA	TGCAGCTCCCGCCTAGCGTGGTACAATGAGCAGTTCTTC	CSSRLAWYNEQFF
TRBJ2-5	TRBV7-9	15	few	NA	TGTGCCAGCAGCTTTCGGGAGTTGGCCTTAGAGACCCAGTACTTC	CASSFRELALETQYF
TRBJ2-2	TRBV20-1	16	few	NA	TGCAGTGCTAGAGAGTGGCGGGGGCCGAACACCGGGGAGCTGTTTTTT	CSAREWRGPNTGELFF
TRBJ2-5	TRBV29-1	13	NA	NA	TGCAGCGTTGTCGGCCTCCAGGGGGAGACCCAGTACTTC	CSVVGLQGETQYF
TRBJ2-1	TRBV12-3/TRBV12-4	14	NA	TRBD2	TGTGCCAGCAGTCAGGGACTAGGGGGCAATGAGCAGTTCTTC	CASSQGLGGNEQFF
TRBJ2-7	TRBV12-3/TRBV12-4	14	once	TRBD2	TGTGCCAGCAGCAGAAGCGGGAGTGATGACGAGCAGTACTTC	CASSRSGSDDEQYF